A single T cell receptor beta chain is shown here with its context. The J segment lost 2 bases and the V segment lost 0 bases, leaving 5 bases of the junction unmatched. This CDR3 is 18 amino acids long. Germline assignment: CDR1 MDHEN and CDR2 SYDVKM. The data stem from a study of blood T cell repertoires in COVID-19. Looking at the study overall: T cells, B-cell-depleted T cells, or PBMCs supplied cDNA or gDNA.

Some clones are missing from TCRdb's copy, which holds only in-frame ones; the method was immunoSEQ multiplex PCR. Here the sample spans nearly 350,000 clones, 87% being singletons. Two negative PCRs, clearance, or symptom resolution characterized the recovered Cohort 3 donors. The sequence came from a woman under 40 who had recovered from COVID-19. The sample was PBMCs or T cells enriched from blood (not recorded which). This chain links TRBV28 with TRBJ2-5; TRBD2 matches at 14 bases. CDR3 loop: CASSLWGTSGGFQETQYF. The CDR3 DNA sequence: TGTGCCAGCAGTTTATGGGGGACTAGCGGGGGTTTTCAAGAGACCCAGTACTTC. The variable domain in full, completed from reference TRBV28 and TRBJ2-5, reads DVKVTQSSRYLVKRTGEKVFLECVQDMDHENMFWYRQDPGLGLRLIYFSYDVKMKEKGDIPEGYSVSREKKERFSLILESASTNQTSMYLCASSLWGTSGGFQETQYFGPGTRLLVL.